What follows are 16 T cell receptor beta chains derived from one specimen sequenced in a study of blood T cells in healthy people across ages. Primed by a sample-barcoded 5' primer and a J-beta primer mix, a second PCR proceeded for about 6 to 12 cycles. In TCRdb, the 5' RACE reads were re-called with MiXCR into one record per CDR3 protein. The repertoire includes around 1.7 million distinct CDR3 sequences, about 30% of them detected once, and less than 9.5% sits in the top ten. The source material was blood. The receptors shown here come from a woman in her thirties in good health.

The chain is built from TRBV7-9 and TRBJ1-1; D gene unclear. The CDR3 covers 16 residues. V was cut by 7 bases and J by 4 bases, with 22 bases left in between. Germline-derived CDR1 and CDR2 are SEHNR and FQNEAQ (reference sequence). The chain's CDR3 is CASTEVAARRSTEAFF. The CDR3 DNA is TGTGCCAGCACCGAGGTGGCGGCGAGAAGAAGCACTGAAGCTTTCTTT.

This clonotype occurred many times. This sequence joins TRBV7-6 and TRBJ2-6; D unclear. V was pared by 4 bases and J by 3 bases, with 7 bases between. CDR1 is SGHVS, CDR2 FNYEAQ, per germline. There are 14 residues in the CDR3. The CDR3: CASSSRVGANVLTF. CDR3 sequence (DNA): TGTGCCAGCAGCTCCCGGGTTGGGGCCAACGTCCTGACTTTC.

This chain connects TRBV20-1 to TRBJ2-3; D may be TRBD2 (5 bases). The CDR3 totals 17 residues. With 2 bases removed from V and 6 bases from J, the gap between germline ends came to 24 bases. The germline V gene has CDR1 DFQATT and CDR2 SNEGSKA (reference sequence). The CDR3 DNA sequence: TGCAGTGCTAGATCAGTGGGAGTAGCTTGGAGACATGATACGCAGTATTTT. It specifies CSARSVGVAWRHDTQYF.

The J gene is TRBJ1-5, the V gene TRBV12-3 or TRBV12-4; the D is unclear. The CDR3 totals 13 residues. V dropped 3 bases and J dropped 5 bases, with 8 bases sitting between them. The CDR3 DNA reads TGTGCCAGCAGTTTCCGTCCCCATCAGCCCCAGCATTTT. It translates to CASSFRPHQPQHF.

The V call is TRBV5-1, the J call TRBJ1-2; 7 nucleotides agree with TRBD1. CDR1 is SGHRS, CDR2 YFSETQ, per germline. The V and J ends lost 4 bases and 7 bases, in that order; junction bases with no gene match: 7. The CDR3 covers 13 residues. Here the CDR3 reads CASSLTGMTGYTF. Written as DNA, the CDR3 is TGCGCCAGCAGCCTGACAGGGATGACTGGCTACACCTTC.

V usage is TRBV9 and J usage is TRBJ2-2; no clear D. There are 13 residues in the CDR3. Germline V gene data show CDR1 as SGDLS and CDR2 as YYNGEE. Trimming stripped 0 bases from V and 6 bases from J, with 6 bases between. CDR3 in DNA: TGTGCCAGCAGCGTAGGTCCCGCCGGGGAGCTGTTTTTT. Residues: CASSVGPAGELFF.

This clonotype was seen many times. This chain links TRBV29-1 with TRBJ1-4, with D unclear. CDR1 and CDR2 from the germline V gene are SQVTM and ANQGSEA. CDR3 length: 12 residues. The V gene lost 7 bases and the J gene lost 8 bases, with 14 bases spanning the gap. Here the CDR3 reads CSGGRSGEKLFF. The CDR3 DNA is TGCAGCGGTGGAAGGTCTGGCGAAAAACTGTTTTTT.

This clonotype has just a few counts. J is TRBJ2-1 and V is TRBV7-9; 13 bases are shared with TRBD2. J was trimmed by 6 bases and V by 6 bases; bases with no gene match: 8. This CDR3 comprises 16 residues. Germline V gene lookup returns CDR1 SEHNR and CDR2 FQNEAQ (reference sequence). CDR3 bases: TGTGCCAGCAGTTTCCGACTAGCGGGAGGACCCAATGAGCAGTTCTTC. This translates into CASSFRLAGGPNEQFF.

This clonotype was recorded once. A junction boundary mismatches the germline segment, possibly from a read error. V and J are TRBV6-1 and TRBJ2-3; the D gene is possibly TRBD2 (5 bases). The germline gives CDR1 MNHNS, CDR2 SASEGT. The CDR3 totals 15 residues. The CDR3 DNA reads TGTGCCAGTAGTGGGAGCGCTGCCCGTCGAGATACGCAGTATTTT. As protein: CASSGSAARRDTQYF.

As regards this clonotype: At one end the junction does not follow the germline gene, possibly because of a read error. This chain uses TRBV27 with TRBJ1-5; D is uncertain. CDR1 and CDR2 from the germline V gene are MNHEY and SMNVEV (reference sequence). The CDR3 sequence is 11 residues long. The CDR3 sequence is CAGSGNQPQHF. The CDR3 nucleotides read TGTGCCGGCAGCGGCAATCAGCCCCAGCATTTT.

The chain joins TRBV5-1 to TRBJ2-1; 8 bases line up with TRBD2. Judging by the DNA end, TRBJ2-7 fits better; the J call may be wrong. Looked up from germline, CDR1 is SGHRS and CDR2 is YFSETQ. The length of the CDR3 is 17 residues. The CDR3: CASSLGLAISSYNEQYF. The CDR3 DNA is TGCGCCAGCAGCTTGGGACTAGCGATTAGCTCCTACAATGAGCAGTACTTC.

The table lists this clonotype with a few counts. V usage is TRBV12-3 or TRBV12-4 and J usage is TRBJ2-3, with D perhaps given as TRBD1 or TRBD2 (6 bases each). CDR3 length: 15 residues. Trimming took 6 bases from V and 2 from J, leaving 15 bases between them. CDR3 region: CASSRLGGSTDTQYF. CDR3 nucleotides: TGTGCCAGCAGCCGACTAGGGGGGTCCACAGATACGCAGTATTTT.

The rearrangement joins TRBV15 to TRBJ1-4, with D hard to call. Germline CDR1 and CDR2: LNHNV and YYDKDF (reference sequence). V was cut by 0 bases and J by 8 bases, with 13 bases left in between. This CDR3 has 15 amino acids. CDR3 bases: TGTGCCACCAGCAGAGATCCGAAAGCGGGGGAAAAACTGTTTTTT. It is translated as CATSRDPKAGEKLFF.

This clonotype occurred a few times. V usage is TRBV12-3 or TRBV12-4 and J usage is TRBJ2-1; D gene unclear. The better agreement between TRBJ2-7 and the DNA end casts doubt on the J call. CDR3 length equals 14 residues. DNA of the CDR3: TGTGCCAGCGCCCCCCCGGAACCCTACAATGAGCAGTACTTC. Translating it yields CASAPPEPYNEQYF.

The sample holds a few counts of this clonotype. V and J are TRBV20-1 and TRBJ1-2; 9 bases are a match to TRBD1. Germline trimming cut 2 bases from V and 7 bases from J; bases unmatched to any gene: 5. The V gene's germline CDR1 is DFQATT and CDR2 SNEGSKA (reference sequence). The CDR3 has 13 amino acids. This CDR3 is CSARSGTGFGYTF. The CDR3 nucleotides read TGCAGTGCTAGATCCGGGACAGGGTTTGGCTACACCTTC.

This chain joins TRBV2 and TRBJ2-1; D perhaps matches TRBD2 (6 bases). Germline CDR1 is SNHLY and CDR2 is FYNNEI. The V and J ends lost 6 bases and 7 bases respectively, with 13 bases between them. This CDR3 has 13 amino acids. The CDR3 nucleotides read TGTGCCAGCAGGCGACGGGAGCAGAATGAGCAGTTCTTC. Residues: CASRRREQNEQFF.